The sequence of this TCR beta chain was determined in a study of OX40 agonist ivuxolimab in advanced cancers. Germline CDR1 reads SGHDT; CDR2 reads YYEEEE. V lost 3 bases to trimming and J lost 0 bases, with 7 bases between them. The CDR3 totals 13 residues. The assay was immunoSEQ multiplex PCR, and TCRdb's table has in-frame clones only and misses some. The profile shows tens of thousands of clones, around four fifths of them singletons. Patients with autoimmune history or systemic immunosuppression were excluded. The receptor's source is an adult with an advanced solid tumor such as melanoma, head and neck, liver or kidney cancer. This chain uses TRBV5-6 with TRBJ2-7; no reliable D call. The sample here was CD4+ or CD8+ T cells sorted from blood, taken in a trial of the OX40 agonist ivuxolimab. The CDR3 loop is CASSSRSSYEQYF. DNA of the CDR3: TGTGCCAGCAGCTCAAGGAGCTCCTACGAGCAGTACTTC.